This paragraph reports one TCR beta chain. The sample is drawn from a study of Ad26.COV2.S vaccination and SARS-CoV-2 variants. Generated by immunoSEQ multiplex PCR, the TCRdb table keeps only in-frame clones and is missing some. The profile shows over 300,000 clones, roughly 80% of them singletons. The germline gives CDR1 SGHRS, CDR2 YFSETQ. This CDR3 is built from 12 residues. V lost 5 bases, J lost 2 bases, and 6 bases lay in between. Stated treatment: around 19 received Ad26.COV2.S at low or high dose, single or two shots; five or six received placebo; per-sample allocation not given. Collection of samples fell on day 63 after the first vaccine or placebo injection. The administered vaccine (an Ad26 vector) expressed Wuhan-strain SARS-CoV-2 spike.

Here the sequenced sample was peripheral blood, taken in a trial of Ad26.COV2.S vaccine versus placebo. The chain uses TRBV5-1 and TRBJ2-3, with unresolved D. The source is a person aged 18-60 years who received the Ad26.COV2.S COVID-19 vaccine or a placebo. The CDR3 protein is CASRLLTDTQYF. The CDR3 bases are TGCGCCAGCAGACTCCTCACAGATACGCAGTATTTT.